These T cell receptor beta chains were read from a single sample in a study of OX40 agonist ivuxolimab in advanced cancers. Generated by immunoSEQ multiplex PCR, the TCRdb table keeps only in-frame clones and is missing some. The sample has under 80,000 clones, over 90% seen once. The specimen comprised CD4+ or CD8+ T cells sorted from blood, sampled in a trial of the OX40 agonist ivuxolimab. These receptor sequences come from an adult with an advanced solid tumor such as melanoma, head and neck, liver or kidney cancer. The CDR3 runs from the conserved cysteine through the conserved F or W. The order of the fields is D gene, J gene, V gene, CDR3 protein. D genes are given only for firm matches.

D gene: TRBD1
J gene: TRBJ1-2
V gene: TRBV30
CDR3 protein: CAWDRGRYGYTF

D gene: .
J gene: TRBJ1-3
V gene: TRBV19
CDR3 protein: CASSMGSGNTIYF

D gene: TRBD2
J gene: TRBJ2-1
V gene: TRBV7-8
CDR3 protein: CASSRLAGLAGGGLYNEQFF

D gene: TRBD2
J gene: TRBJ2-1
V gene: TRBV4-3
CDR3 protein: CASSQSGGWDNEQFF

D gene: .
J gene: TRBJ1-1
V gene: TRBV9
CDR3 protein: CASSVGSGANTEAFF

D gene: .
J gene: TRBJ2-7
V gene: TRBV6-4
CDR3 protein: CASPGSGLKSEQYF

D gene: .
J gene: TRBJ2-2
V gene: TRBV7-2
CDR3 protein: CASSLRADTGELFF

D gene: .
J gene: TRBJ2-5
V gene: TRBV7-6
CDR3 protein: CASSLAGSGHDQYF

D gene: TRBD1
J gene: TRBJ2-7
V gene: TRBV9
CDR3 protein: CASSVATGGYEQYF

D gene: .
J gene: TRBJ2-7
V gene: TRBV19
CDR3 protein: CASSRGLGVYEQYF

D gene: TRBD1
J gene: TRBJ1-1
V gene: TRBV2
CDR3 protein: CASYPTILGQGITEAFF

D gene: .
J gene: TRBJ2-1
V gene: TRBV9
CDR3 protein: CASSSDYREQFF

D gene: TRBD2
J gene: TRBJ2-7
V gene: TRBV11-2
CDR3 protein: CASSTSGSTYEQYF

D gene: .
J gene: TRBJ2-5
V gene: TRBV5-1
CDR3 protein: CASSLAGGPQETQYF

D gene: .
J gene: TRBJ2-7
V gene: TRBV5-1
CDR3 protein: CASSLGGGSYEQYF

D gene: .
J gene: TRBJ2-5
V gene: TRBV9
CDR3 protein: CASSAGQNQETQYF

D gene: .
J gene: TRBJ2-2
V gene: TRBV6-1
CDR3 protein: CASSTRPELFF

D gene: .
J gene: TRBJ1-2
V gene: TRBV5-1
CDR3 protein: CASSGSITASYGYTF

D gene: TRBD1
J gene: TRBJ1-2
V gene: TRBV28
CDR3 protein: CASSYVPKTTPLGQANYGYTF

D gene: .
J gene: TRBJ1-2
V gene: TRBV6-5
CDR3 protein: CASSGHYGYTF

D gene: .
J gene: TRBJ2-5
V gene: TRBV2
CDR3 protein: CASNKRGSETQYF

D gene: TRBD2
J gene: TRBJ2-5
V gene: TRBV7-2
CDR3 protein: CASSFGLAFSYQETQYF

D gene: .
J gene: TRBJ1-4
V gene: TRBV25-1
CDR3 protein: CASSEYWAGEKLFF

D gene: .
J gene: TRBJ1-1
V gene: TRBV25-1
CDR3 protein: CASSHLDRNTEAFF

D gene: TRBD1
J gene: TRBJ1-1
V gene: TRBV4-1
CDR3 protein: CASSPNRGLMNTEAFF

D gene: TRBD1
J gene: TRBJ1-1
V gene: TRBV27
CDR3 protein: CASSVGTDEAFF

D gene: .
J gene: TRBJ2-1
V gene: TRBV27
CDR3 protein: CASRLLGRDEQFF

D gene: TRBD1
J gene: TRBJ1-2
V gene: TRBV9
CDR3 protein: CASSPSGQANYGYTF

D gene: TRBD1
J gene: TRBJ1-4
V gene: TRBV5-1
CDR3 protein: CASSLGSGGATNEKLFF

D gene: .
J gene: TRBJ2-2
V gene: TRBV27
CDR3 protein: CASSLFPSGNTGELFF

D gene: .
J gene: TRBJ2-3
V gene: TRBV7-3
CDR3 protein: CASSSLGADTQYF

D gene: .
J gene: TRBJ2-7
V gene: TRBV29-1
CDR3 protein: CSVEEGAGGETYEQYF

D gene: .
J gene: TRBJ2-1
V gene: TRBV27
CDR3 protein: CASSPGGPNEQFF

D gene: .
J gene: TRBJ2-1
V gene: TRBV5-4
CDR3 protein: CASSPSVGNEQFF

D gene: .
J gene: TRBJ1-3
V gene: TRBV9
CDR3 protein: CASSSPGAGDTIYF

D gene: .
J gene: TRBJ1-6
V gene: TRBV19
CDR3 protein: CASSIGHNSPLHF

D gene: TRBD2
J gene: TRBJ2-4
V gene: TRBV5-3
CDR3 protein: CARSVGLAGEVPKNIQYF

D gene: .
J gene: TRBJ1-1
V gene: TRBV30
CDR3 protein: CAWSVGSRTEAFF

D gene: .
J gene: TRBJ1-5
V gene: TRBV29-1
CDR3 protein: CSVEDKGTLHF

D gene: .
J gene: TRBJ2-3
V gene: TRBV6-5
CDR3 protein: CASSYSTGATDTQYF

D gene: .
J gene: TRBJ1-4
V gene: TRBV28
CDR3 protein: CASSFAGKLFF

D gene: .
J gene: TRBJ1-1
V gene: TRBV4-1
CDR3 protein: CASSHKFRGNTEAFF

D gene: TRBD2
J gene: TRBJ2-3
V gene: TRBV10-2
CDR3 protein: CASSPGPLGLAGGGTQYF

D gene: TRBD1
J gene: TRBJ2-1
V gene: TRBV28
CDR3 protein: CASSPRGQTNEQFF

D gene: .
J gene: TRBJ2-3
V gene: TRBV2
CDR3 protein: CASTPLGRTDTQYF

D gene: .
J gene: TRBJ2-1
V gene: TRBV7-9
CDR3 protein: CASSLFSGLYLNNEQFF

D gene: .
J gene: TRBJ2-3
V gene: TRBV7-6
CDR3 protein: CASSSRGVTDATSTDTQYF

D gene: .
J gene: TRBJ1-5
V gene: TRBV19
CDR3 protein: CASSMDDTPNQPQHF

D gene: .
J gene: TRBJ2-5
V gene: TRBV13
CDR3 protein: CASSSSREATQETQYF

D gene: .
J gene: TRBJ2-7
V gene: TRBV7-6
CDR3 protein: CASSLARGNYEQYF

D gene: .
J gene: TRBJ1-1
V gene: TRBV5-4
CDR3 protein: CASSLSGLGWNTEAFF

D gene: TRBD2
J gene: TRBJ2-3
V gene: TRBV15
CDR3 protein: CATSRGRGGTDTQYF

D gene: .
J gene: TRBJ2-1
V gene: TRBV30
CDR3 protein: CAFDGLKGNEQFF

D gene: .
J gene: TRBJ2-3
V gene: TRBV27
CDR3 protein: CASSFGTSTDTQYF

D gene: TRBD1
J gene: TRBJ2-4
V gene: TRBV4-1
CDR3 protein: CASSRGQNQYF

D gene: .
J gene: TRBJ2-7
V gene: TRBV4-3
CDR3 protein: CASSQGLSGIRYEQYF

D gene: .
J gene: TRBJ2-5
V gene: TRBV5-1
CDR3 protein: CASSQSGKETQYF

D gene: TRBD1
J gene: TRBJ2-7
V gene: TRBV2
CDR3 protein: CASILPGQSSYEQYF

D gene: TRBD2
J gene: TRBJ2-7
V gene: TRBV10-2
CDR3 protein: CASSMGGSEQYF

D gene: TRBD1
J gene: TRBJ1-2
V gene: TRBV4-3
CDR3 protein: CASSHSRTGNYGYTF